This T cell receptor beta chain was found in a study of T cell clones after liver transplantation. At the level of the study: A pre-transplant mixed lymphocyte reaction with TCRbeta sequencing defined graft-donor-reactive clones followed in post-transplant blood.

The germline V gene encodes CDR1 MDHEN and CDR2 SYDVKM. There are 14 residues in the CDR3. Trimming took off 6 bases at V and 8 bases at J, with 16 bases between the two ends. Some clones are missing from TCRdb's copy, which holds only in-frame ones; the method was immunoSEQ multiplex PCR. This table holds about 24,000 clones, 55% to 70% found once. The input for sequencing was CD4+ T cells from blood, taken before liver transplant. This clonotype originated in a human donor who received a liver transplant. This sequence joins TRBV28 and TRBJ1-4, with D perhaps TRBD1 (6 bases). CDR3 in DNA: TGTGCCAGCAGCCGAGGACAGCATCGGGAAAAACTGTTTTTT. Translation: CASSRGQHREKLFF. Complete variable domain (other parts from reference TRBV28 and TRBJ1-4): DVKVTQSSRYLVKRTGEKVFLECVQDMDHENMFWYRQDPGLGLRLIYFSYDVKMKEKGDIPEGYSVSREKKERFSLILESASTNQTSMYLCASSRGQHREKLFFGSGTQLSVL.